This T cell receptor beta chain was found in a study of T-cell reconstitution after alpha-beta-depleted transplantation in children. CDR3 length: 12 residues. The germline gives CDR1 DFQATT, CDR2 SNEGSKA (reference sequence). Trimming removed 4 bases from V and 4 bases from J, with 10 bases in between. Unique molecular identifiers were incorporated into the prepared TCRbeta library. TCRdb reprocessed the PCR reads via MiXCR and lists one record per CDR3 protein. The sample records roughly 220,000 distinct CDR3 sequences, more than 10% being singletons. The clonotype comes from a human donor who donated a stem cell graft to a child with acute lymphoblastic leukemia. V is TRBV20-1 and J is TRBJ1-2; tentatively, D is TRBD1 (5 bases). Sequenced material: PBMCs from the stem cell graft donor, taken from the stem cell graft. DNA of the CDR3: TGCAGTGCTACCGGGGGTTTCTATGGCTACACCTTC. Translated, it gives CSATGGFYGYTF.